These 5 T cell receptor beta chains were sequenced from one sample in a study of blood T cell repertoires in COVID-19. Produced via immunoSEQ multiplex PCR; TCRdb's table is partial and in-frame only. The table lists 90,000 to 100,000 clones, roughly 80% of them singletons, with about 4.2% in the top ten. Sequenced input: peripheral blood. The receptors here all came from a man aged 60 to 75 with acute or convalescent COVID-19.

The chain employs TRBV25-1 and TRBJ2-7; 8 bases fit TRBD1. The CDR3 has 13 residues. J gave up 6 bases and V 4 bases, and 5 bases lay outside the gene matches. Germline V gene lookup returns CDR1 MGHDK and CDR2 SYGVNS. CDR3 protein: CASSGQGAAEQYF. CDR3 bases: TGTGCCAGCAGTGGTCAGGGGGCGGCCGAGCAGTACTTC.

This clone was recorded only once. This rearrangement joins TRBV5-1 to TRBJ1-5, with 9 bases fitting TRBD1. The CDR3 runs to 18 residues. In germline, CDR1 is SGHRS, CDR2 YFSETQ. The trim removed 5 bases at V and 2 bases at J, leaving 14 bases unmatched. Written as DNA, the CDR3 is TGCGCCAGCAGGCATCCAGGACAGGGGATTAGACGCAATCAGCCCCAGCATTTT. Translating it yields CASRHPGQGIRRNQPQHF.

The rearrangement uses TRBV3-1 (or the pseudogene TRBV3-2) and TRBJ2-1; D uncertain. This CDR3 comprises 12 residues. V lost 7 bases and J lost 3, with 7 bases in between. Looked up from germline, CDR1 is LGHDT and CDR2 is YNNKEL (reference sequence). CDR3 region: CASTPGYNEQFF. In nucleotides, the CDR3 is TGTGCCAGCACCCCAGGCTACAATGAGCAGTTCTTC.

This clone was detected only once. The chain uses TRBV7-2 and TRBJ1-1, with D possibly matching TRBD1 (5 bases). The germline CDR1 and CDR2 sequences are SGHTA and FQGNSA. The CDR3 is made up of 15 amino acids. Trimming removed 2 bases from V and 3 bases from J, with 13 bases in between. The CDR3 DNA reads TGTGCCAGCAGCTTATCTGGGGCTAGGGACACTGAAGCTTTCTTT. This gives the protein CASSLSGARDTEAFF.

The genes are TRBV9 and TRBJ2-3; no firm D call. V was trimmed by 0 bases and J by 6 bases, leaving 8 bases between them. There are 13 residues in the CDR3. Germline loops: CDR1 SGDLS, CDR2 YYNGEE. CDR3 sequence: CASSVVPADTQYF. The CDR3 nucleotides are TGTGCCAGCAGCGTAGTTCCCGCGGATACGCAGTATTTT.